Here is one T cell receptor (beta chain) with its context. Between the trimmed V and J ends, which lost 9 bases and 7 bases, there was a span of 12 bases. Germline V gives CDR1 SNHLY, CDR2 FYNNEI. The CDR3 spans 11 residues. This entry comes from a study of T cell changes during pregnancy in multiple sclerosis. TCRdb's table, derived via immunoSEQ multiplex PCR, lists solely in-frame clones and lacks some. The data show over 90,000 clones, less than 95% seen once. The source was peripheral blood, collected before pregnancy. V gene TRBV2 combines with J gene TRBJ1-1; possible D gene TRBD1, 5 bases. The receptor comes from a female donor with multiple sclerosis, enrolled in a pregnancy study. CDR3 loop: CARGGGGEAFF. The CDR3 DNA is TGTGCCAGGGGGGGTGGAGGTGAAGCTTTCTTT.